The 25 T cell receptor beta chains in this list originate from one sample, sequenced in a study of cytomegalovirus exposure and HLA in healthy donors. The study ran its PCR with 60 Vbeta and 13 Jbeta primers. The method was immunoSEQ multiplex PCR; TCRdb's version includes in-frame clones alone and lacks a portion of them. The sample lists fewer than 200,000 clones; roughly four fifths were seen once. The specimen sequenced was PBMCs. Receptor source: a man between 50 and 59 years old in good health and CMV-seronegative.

A few counts support this clone. The V call is TRBV6-5, the J call TRBJ2-6; no clear D. V was trimmed by 7 bases and J by 0 bases, leaving 10 bases between them. This CDR3 is built from 15 residues. Germline V CDR1 and CDR2: MNHEY, SVGAGI. CDR3: CASISPFSGANVLTF. CDR3 bases: TGTGCCAGCATCTCCCCTTTCTCTGGGGCCAACGTCCTGACTTTC.

This clone has more than one count but fewer than ten. The rearrangement joins TRBV7-9 to TRBJ1-3, with TRBD1 identical over 10 bases. CDR3 length equals 15 residues. CDR1 and CDR2 (germline): SEHNR, FQNEAQ (reference sequence). V lost 5 bases and J lost 4; bases outside the gene matches: 5. The CDR3 bases are TGTGCCAGCAGCCGGGACAGGGGTTCCGGAAACACCATATATTTT. Translating gives CASSRDRGSGNTIYF.

This clone was found a few times. The chain links TRBV6-5 to TRBJ1-2; the match to TRBD1 covers 8 bases. The CDR3 sequence is 15 residues long. Germline assignment: CDR1 MNHEY and CDR2 SVGAGI. Trimming took 6 bases from V and 8 from J; bases not matched to a gene: 14. This CDR3 reads CASSPQRTTGVGYTF. The CDR3 DNA follows: TGTGCCAGCAGCCCCCAACGTACGACAGGGGTGGGCTACACCTTC.

The gene calls are TRBV11-2 and TRBJ1-4, with D possibly TRBD1 on 6 matching bases. The CDR3 is 14 residues long. V shed 5 bases and J shed 4 bases, with 11 bases lying between them. The germline V gene encodes CDR1 SGHAT and CDR2 FQNNGV. The CDR3 region is CASSTGQFNEKLFF. The CDR3 DNA sequence: TGTGCCAGCAGCACAGGACAGTTTAATGAAAAACTGTTTTTT.

This chain joins TRBV5-4 and TRBJ2-1; D gene unclear. V dropped 3 bases and J dropped 4 bases, with 8 bases sitting between them. Germline V gives CDR1 SGHNT, CDR2 YYREEE (reference sequence). There are 13 residues in the CDR3. The CDR3 sequence: CASSSDSYNEQFF. Written as DNA, the CDR3 is TGTGCCAGCAGCTCCGACTCGTACAATGAGCAGTTCTTC.

This rearrangement joins TRBV2 to TRBJ2-5, with 7 bases lining up with TRBD1. Trimming removed 3 bases from V and 5 bases from J; junction bases left unmatched: 9. In germline, CDR1 is SNHLY, CDR2 FYNNEI. The CDR3 contains 15 residues. Here the CDR3 DNA reads TGTGCCAGCAGTGAGAGACGAGGGGGCGAGGAGACCCAGTACTTC. Encoded protein: CASSERRGGEETQYF.

CDR3 bases: TGCGCCAGCAGCCAAGGTCTTCTTAGGCGGGAGAACACCGGGGAGCTGTTTTTT. This gives the protein CASSQGLLRRENTGELFF. The chain recombines TRBV4-1 with TRBJ2-2, with D possibly being TRBD2 (6 bases). The CDR3 is made up of 18 amino acids. Germline V lookup: CDR1 MGHRA, CDR2 YSYEKL. The V and J ends lost 1 base and 1 base respectively, with 16 bases between them.

The chain links TRBV12-5 to TRBJ2-2; unclear D gene. The CDR3 has 14 amino acids. The germline CDR1 and CDR2 sequences are LGHNT and FRNRAP. Trimming pared 6 bases from V and 1 base from J, leaving 9 bases between. The CDR3 region is CASGLTVNTGELFF. The DNA for the CDR3 is TGTGCTAGTGGGTTGACGGTGAACACCGGGGAGCTGTTTTTT.

This rearrangement joins TRBV12-2 to TRBJ1-6; the tabulated D call, TRBD1, remains unverified against the DNA. TRBV12-2 constitutes a pseudogene. The CDR3 has 14 residues. The chain's CDR3 is CASRWTGGTSPLHF. DNA for the CDR3: TGTGCAAGTCGCTGGACAGGGGGGACCTCACCCCTCCACTTT.

J is TRBJ2-5 and V is TRBV18, with TRBD1 matching 9 bases. The junction had 4 bases not matched to a gene; V was cut back by 0 bases and J by 5 bases. The germline gives CDR1 KGHSH, CDR2 LQKENI. The length of the CDR3 is 15 residues. The CDR3, as DNA: TGTGCCAGCTCACCACCGGACAGGGGCAGGGAGACCCAGTACTTC. It yields the protein CASSPPDRGRETQYF.

The chain is built from TRBV5-1 and TRBJ2-3, with D possibly being TRBD2 (6 bases). Germline CDR1 is SGHRS and CDR2 is YFSETQ. V was pared by 0 bases and J by 0 bases, with 11 bases between. CDR3 length: 16 amino acids. The CDR3 DNA reads TGCGCCAGCAGCTTGGCCCAGGGACTTAGCACAGATACGCAGTATTTT. Encoded protein: CASSLAQGLSTDTQYF.

The V gene is TRBV29-1, the J gene TRBJ1-2; a weak D match, TRBD1 (6 bases). The germline V and J ends were trimmed by 7 bases and 5 bases, with 17 bases remaining between them. CDR1 is SQVTM, CDR2 ANQGSEA, per germline. This CDR3 spans 13 amino acids. CDR3 nucleotides: TGCAGCGCATCACGGGGACACGAATATGGCTACACCTTC. It is translated as CSASRGHEYGYTF.

Comment on this clone: This CDR3 is also generated by other DNA sequences in the sample. This chain links TRBV11-2 with TRBJ2-1; tentatively, D is TRBD2 (6 bases). The CDR3 is made up of 15 amino acids. CDR1 is SGHAT and CDR2 is FQNNGV in the germline V gene. The ends were cut back, 1 base at V and 0 bases at J, with 7 bases in the middle. CDR3 sequence: CASSLAGSSYNEQFF. CDR3 nucleotides: TGTGCCAGCAGCTTAGCCGGGAGCTCCTACAATGAGCAGTTCTTC.

This chain links TRBV18 with TRBJ1-6; 9 nucleotides match TRBD1. CDR1 KGHSH and CDR2 LQKENI come from the germline V gene. V trimming: 5 bases; J trimming: 5 bases; junction bases outside the gene matches: 10. This CDR3 is 17 amino acids long. The CDR3 protein is CASSTAAGTGNNSPLHF. The CDR3 coding sequence is TGTGCCAGCTCAACTGCCGCCGGGACAGGGAATAATTCACCCCTCCACTTT.

Regarding this clone: The sample contains more than one DNA sequence encoding this CDR3. This sequence joins TRBV5-6 and TRBJ1-1; TRBD1 agrees at 10 bases. CDR3 length: 19 amino acids. V gave up 5 bases and J gave up 1 base; unmatched junction bases: 17. The germline V gene has CDR1 SGHDT and CDR2 YYEEEE. Here the CDR3 DNA reads TGTGCCAGCAGTCCGACACTTCTAGGGACAGGGGTATGGAACACTGAAGCTTTCTTT. Amino acids: CASSPTLLGTGVWNTEAFF.

The J gene is TRBJ2-7, the V gene TRBV5-3; 7 bases line up with TRBD1. TRBV5-3 is treated as an ORF (open reading frame) with a function not yet certain. V shed 8 bases, J shed 1 base, and the junction held 9 bases outside the gene matches. This CDR3 region has 14 residues. CDR3 protein: CARVTGTTSYEQYF. CDR3 DNA sequence: TGTGCCAGGGTGACAGGGACGACGTCCTACGAGCAGTACTTC.

This clone was recorded a few times. V usage is TRBV5-1 and J usage is TRBJ1-3; 10 bases match TRBD1. Trimming at V came to 4 bases and at J to 2 bases, leaving 6 bases not matched to a gene. The CDR3 loop spans 16 amino acids. Per germline, CDR1 SGHRS and CDR2 YFSETQ. The DNA for the CDR3 is TGCGCCAGCAGCCCGGGGACAGGGGAAGCTGGAAACACCATATATTTT. Translating gives CASSPGTGEAGNTIYF.

Only one count was recorded for this clone. The chain couples TRBV18 to TRBJ2-6; 10 positions agree with TRBD1. With V trimmed by 3 bases and J by 1 base, 6 bases remained unmatched. Germline lookup yields CDR1 KGHSH and CDR2 LQKENI. CDR3 length: 18 residues. The CDR3 spells CASSPARQGASGANVLTF. The CDR3 region has the DNA TGTGCCAGCTCACCCGCGAGACAGGGGGCGTCTGGGGCCAACGTCCTGACTTTC. The full variable domain, its missing parts supplied by reference TRBV18 and TRBJ2-6, is NAGVMQNPRHLVRRRGQEARLRCSPMKGHSHVYWYRQLPEEGLKFMVYLQKENIIDESGMPKERFSAEFPKEGPSILRIQQVVRGDSAAYFCASSPARQGASGANVLTFGAGSRLTVL.

The rearrangement links TRBV5-6 to TRBJ1-1; a weak D match, TRBD1 (5 bases). Germline V gene data show CDR1 as SGHDT and CDR2 as YYEEEE. CDR3 size: 13 residues. The V end lost 5 bases, the J end lost 4 bases, and 12 bases lay between the germline ends. The CDR3 is CASRTQGGTEAFF. The CDR3 region has the DNA TGTGCCAGCAGGACTCAGGGTGGCACTGAAGCTTTCTTT.

V usage is TRBV29-1 and J usage is TRBJ1-1; 7 positions match TRBD1. J lost 5 bases, V lost 4 bases, and 10 bases had no gene match. Germline V gives CDR1 SQVTM, CDR2 ANQGSEA. The CDR3 extends over 14 amino acids. Here the CDR3 reads CSVGTGVSRTEAFF. The CDR3 bases are TGCAGCGTTGGGACAGGAGTTTCGAGGACTGAAGCTTTCTTT.

The chain couples TRBV7-9 to TRBJ2-7; TRBD1 agrees at 9 bases. Germline V CDR1 and CDR2: SEHNR, FQNEAQ (reference sequence). With 5 bases clipped from V and 2 bases from J, the junction kept 10 bases outside the gene matches. The CDR3 length is 16 residues. The CDR3 region is CASSLGGGQGAYEQYF. The CDR3 DNA reads TGTGCCAGCAGCCTTGGGGGGGGACAGGGAGCCTACGAGCAGTACTTC.

The V call is TRBV28, the J call TRBJ2-1; D remains unclear. Trimming took off 1 base at V and 9 bases at J, with 10 bases between the two ends. Germline CDR1 and CDR2: MDHEN and SYDVKM. This CDR3 spans 13 amino acids. CDR3 nucleotides: TGTGCCAGCAGTTTATATCTCCCCAGTGAGCAGTTCTTC. It encodes CASSLYLPSEQFF.

Of note for this clone: Other nucleotide sequences from this sample produce the same CDR3. The chain links TRBV10-3 to TRBJ2-1, with 9 bases aligning to TRBD2. Germline CDR1 is ENHRY and CDR2 is SYGVKD. This CDR3 has 14 amino acids. The ends lost 4 bases at V and 5 bases at J; junction bases unmatched: 3. In DNA form, the CDR3 reads TGTGCCATCAGTGGGGCTAGCGGGAACAATGAGCAGTTCTTC. Protein sequence: CAISGASGNNEQFF.

The gene calls are TRBV6-1 and TRBJ2-2, with D maybe TRBD1 (5 bases). This CDR3 spans 15 amino acids. Trimming stripped 9 bases from V and 0 bases from J, with 14 bases between. Germline lookup yields CDR1 MNHNS and CDR2 SASEGT. CDR3 nucleotide sequence: TGTGCCAGAAGGGGCGGCCTCGCGAACACCGGGGAGCTGTTTTTT. As protein: CARRGGLANTGELFF.

Notes on this clone: Sequence at one end of the junction differs from germline and may be a read error. This chain joins TRBV7-9 and TRBJ2-7, with a tentative D call TRBD1 (6 bases). Germline CDR1 SEHNR, CDR2 FQNEAQ (reference sequence). The CDR3 is 14 amino acids. CDR3 residues: CSSSVNRDLFEQYF. In nucleotides, the CDR3 is TGTTCCAGCAGCGTCAACAGGGACCTCTTTGAGCAGTACTTC.